This T cell receptor beta chain was obtained from a study of OX40 agonist ivuxolimab in advanced cancers. About the study as a whole: Ivuxolimab, which targeted the costimulatory receptor OX40 (CD134), was an agonistic, fully human IgG2 monoclonal antibody. Peripheral TCRbeta sequencing was intended to test whether TCR sequence diversity was altered and clonal T-cell expansion was caused by ivuxolimab. The paper reports the monotherapy dose-escalation portion (N of about 51 patients) of the phase I ivuxolimab trial. In the dose-escalation cohort, 82.7% of patients were male, and the mean age was 60 years with a range of roughly 20 to 79. Partial responses occurred in three dose-escalation patients: two with cutaneous melanoma and one with hepatocellular carcinoma. Of the approximately 53 patients in dose escalation, around 19 had hepatocellular carcinoma, roughly 15 had melanoma, 9 had renal cell carcinoma and 9 had head and neck cancer. Prior anti-PD-1, anti-PD-L1 or anti-CTLA-4 therapy was permitted, and approximately 39% of dose-escalation patients had received checkpoint inhibitors. Intravenous ivuxolimab was administered to patients every 2 weeks at six dose levels: 0.01, 0.1, 0.3, 1.5, 3 and 10 mg/kg.

To sequence the TCRbeta CDR3 region, genomic DNA was isolated from the sorted cells. TCRbeta CDR3 regions were sequenced using the immunoSEQ Assay. TCRdb provides this immuneACCESS table in a form limited to in-frame rearrangements. Some clones are lacking; in checked studies, under half of them reflect an unresolved V gene, and why the rest are absent is not known. The sample has approximately 50,000 clones on record, around 86% of them singletons. The ten largest make up about an eighth of the sample. Note on this clone: Its antigen has not been determined. No much larger clonotype is one base removed from it; base qualities were not supplied.

Here is what the overall study found, with its caveats: Low levels of normalized T-cell clonal expansion were also seen in some patients who did not respond. At doses from 0.1 to 3.0 mg/kg, clonal expansion was seen in both CD4+ and CD8+ blood T cells between baseline and week 6. In partial responders in the 0.1-3.0 mg/kg groups, normalized peripheral clonal expansion was found to be among the lowest, especially among CD8+ T cells. After ivuxolimab, CD8+ T cells had more expanded clones than CD4+ T cells on average. Antigen specificity was not determined for the clonally expanded peripheral T cells.

There are 15 amino acids in the CDR3, from cysteine to phenylalanine inclusive. Only the CDR3 portion is preserved as DNA: 45 bases, with reading frame beginning at the first base. Trimming at the junction amounts to 0 bases on V and 3 bases on J, and the germline ends lie 10 bases apart. The germline V gene provides CDR1 SGDLS and CDR2 YYNGEE. The trial excluded patients who had a history of autoimmune disease or were on systemic immunosuppression. Peripheral blood for TCR sequencing was drawn from every dose cohort at baseline, at cycle 4 day 1 and at cycle 7 day 1. The samples were taken from a phase I, first-in-human, multicenter, open-label dose-escalation trial of ivuxolimab. The trial enrolled adults with locally advanced or metastatic head and neck squamous cell, hepatocellular, melanoma or renal cell carcinoma. Before TCR sequencing, CD4+ and CD8+ T cells were separately sorted from peripheral blood.

This receptor chain uses TRBV9 and TRBJ1-5, with TRBD1 as a weak D call on 6 bases. Sequencing used CD4+ or CD8+ T cells sorted from blood, obtained in a trial of the OX40 agonist ivuxolimab. This receptor was obtained from an adult with an advanced solid tumor such as melanoma, head and neck, liver or kidney cancer. The DNA sequence reads TGTGCCAGCAGCGTAGACGGGGGCGCCAATCAGCCCCAGCATTTT. This is translated as CASSVDGGANQPQHF. Reference TRBV9 and TRBJ1-5 proteins supply the regions before and after the CDR3; the full variable domain is: DSGVTQTPKHLITATGQRVTLRCSPRSGDLSVYWYQQSLDQGLQFLIQYYNGEERAKGNILERFSAQQFPDLHSELNLSSLELGDSALYFCASSVDGGANQPQHFGDGTRLSIL.